Following are 13 T cell receptor beta chains from one sample sequenced in a study of Ad26.COV2.S vaccination and SARS-CoV-2 variants. Indicated treatment: roughly 18 received Ad26.COV2.S at low or high dose, single or two shots; a few received placebo; per-sample allocation not given. At day 63 after the first vaccine or placebo injection, samples were drawn. The assay was immunoSEQ multiplex PCR, and TCRdb's table has in-frame clones only and misses some. The sample lists 500,000 or so clones, 75% to 90% occurring once. Sequenced material: peripheral blood, taken in a trial of Ad26.COV2.S vaccine versus placebo. The receptors derive from a person between 18 and 65 years old who received the Ad26.COV2.S COVID-19 vaccine or a placebo.

This chain connects TRBV7-9 to TRBJ1-1; D remains unclear. The V gene lost 5 bases and the J gene lost 0 bases, with 7 bases spanning the gap. CDR1 and CDR2 from the germline V gene are SEHNR and FQNEAQ (reference sequence). CDR3 length: 13 amino acids. CDR3 DNA sequence: TGTGCCAGCAGCCCCACACTGAACACTGAAGCTTTCTTT. Translated, it gives CASSPTLNTEAFF.

The rearrangement links TRBV18 to TRBJ2-7, with a possible D match to TRBD1 (6 bases). V gave up 5 bases and J gave up 0 bases, with 8 bases separating them. Germline CDR1 and CDR2: KGHSH and LQKENI. The CDR3 has 13 amino acids. CDR3 in DNA: TGTGCCAGCTCAGGACAGTTCTCCTACGAGCAGTACTTC. Translated: CASSGQFSYEQYF.

DNA of the CDR3: TGCAGTGCTAGTACACAGGGGGCAACCCCATCTGGGGCCAACGTCCTGACTTTC. It encodes CSASTQGATPSGANVLTF. This rearrangement joins TRBV20-1 to TRBJ2-6, with 9 bases aligning to TRBD1. The CDR3 extends over 18 amino acids. With 3 bases clipped from V and 1 base from J, the junction kept 10 bases outside the gene matches. Germline-derived CDR1 and CDR2 are DFQATT and SNEGSKA (reference sequence).

The chain employs TRBV6-5 and TRBJ2-3, with 9 bases that match TRBD2. This CDR3 contains 14 residues. V shed 6 bases and J 6 bases; nucleotides not matched to a gene: 7. CDR1 is MNHEY, CDR2 SVGAGI, per germline. As DNA, the CDR3 is TGTGCCAGCAGGCCGGGACTAGCTCGGGATACGCAGTATTTT. It is translated as CASRPGLARDTQYF.

This clone is a singleton in its sample. This chain joins TRBV21-1 and TRBJ2-1; the table calls TRBD1, which could not be checked here. TRBV21-1 is given as a pseudogene. The CDR3 sequence is 15 residues long. The CDR3 DNA sequence: TGTGCCAGCAGCCCCCGGACAGAACACCCCATTGAGCAGTTCTTC. Translating it yields CASSPRTEHPIEQFF.

The chain has TRBV7-2 and TRBJ1-2; D gene ambiguous. CDR1 is SGHTA and CDR2 is FQGNSA in the germline V gene. V was shortened by 2 bases and J by 7 bases, with 14 bases between the two germline ends. The CDR3 extends over 14 amino acids. In DNA, the CDR3 is TGTGCCAGCAGCTTATCTAGGATATTGGTTGGCTACACCTTC. As protein: CASSLSRILVGYTF.

This clone has just a few counts. The chain uses TRBV5-5 and TRBJ2-1; 7 nucleotides agree with TRBD2. The germline V gene has CDR1 SGHKS and CDR2 YYEKEE (reference sequence). V gave up 6 bases and J gave up 0 bases; unmatched junction bases: 6. CDR3 length: 15 residues. CDR3 loop: CASKERGVSYNEQFF. As DNA, the CDR3 is TGTGCCAGCAAGGAGCGGGGTGTCTCCTACAATGAGCAGTTCTTC.

The rearrangement joins TRBV5-1 to TRBJ1-2, with D unresolved. The germline V gene encodes CDR1 SGHRS and CDR2 YFSETQ. V was shortened by 4 bases and J by 4 bases, with 17 bases between the two germline ends. This CDR3 spans 15 amino acids. CDR3 loop: CASSTWAISGYGYTF. As DNA, the CDR3 is TGCGCCAGCAGCACGTGGGCCATTAGCGGCTATGGCTACACCTTC.

This chain uses TRBV7-2 with TRBJ2-5, with D unclear. Germline V lookup: CDR1 SGHTA, CDR2 FQGNSA. V lost 3 bases, J lost 2 bases, and 13 bases lay in between. This CDR3 has 15 residues. The CDR3 nucleotides read TGTGCCAGCAGCTTTATGTACAGCCAACAAGAGACCCAGTACTTC. This sequence encodes CASSFMYSQQETQYF.

This rearrangement joins TRBV3-1 (or the pseudogene TRBV3-2) to TRBJ2-7; D gene uncertain. This CDR3 comprises 15 residues. Germline CDR1 and CDR2: LGHDT and YNNKEL (reference sequence). V shed 3 bases and J shed 0 bases, with 12 bases lying between them. The DNA for the CDR3 is TGTGCCAGCAGCCATGGCCCGCGCGCCTCCTACGAGCAGTACGTC. Encoded protein: CASSHGPRASYEQYV.

This chain uses TRBV6-1 with TRBJ2-1, with unresolved D. Germline V gives CDR1 MNHNS, CDR2 SASEGT. The V gene lost 5 bases and the J gene lost 2 bases, with 10 bases spanning the gap. This CDR3 has 14 amino acids. The CDR3, as DNA: TGTGCCAGCAGTCAGAACCGGGCCTACAATGAGCAGTTCTTC. This translates into CASSQNRAYNEQFF.

The chain couples TRBV7-2 to TRBJ2-5; D gene uncertain. This CDR3 has 13 amino acids. Germline V CDR1 and CDR2: SGHTA, FQGNSA. With 5 bases removed from V and 2 bases from J, the gap between germline ends came to 9 bases. The CDR3 nucleotides are TGTGCCAGCAGCCTTGACTTTCAAGAGACCCAGTACTTC. Translated: CASSLDFQETQYF.

This clone appeared a single time. V and J are TRBV6-6 and TRBJ1-1; 8 bases fit TRBD1. V lost 5 bases to trimming and J lost 1 base; unmatched junction nucleotides: 9. CDR1 MNHNY and CDR2 SVGAGI come from the germline V gene (reference sequence). This CDR3 contains 16 residues. The CDR3 loop is CASSPNRGNPNTEAFF. As DNA, the CDR3 is TGTGCCAGCAGTCCTAACAGGGGGAATCCGAACACTGAAGCTTTCTTT.